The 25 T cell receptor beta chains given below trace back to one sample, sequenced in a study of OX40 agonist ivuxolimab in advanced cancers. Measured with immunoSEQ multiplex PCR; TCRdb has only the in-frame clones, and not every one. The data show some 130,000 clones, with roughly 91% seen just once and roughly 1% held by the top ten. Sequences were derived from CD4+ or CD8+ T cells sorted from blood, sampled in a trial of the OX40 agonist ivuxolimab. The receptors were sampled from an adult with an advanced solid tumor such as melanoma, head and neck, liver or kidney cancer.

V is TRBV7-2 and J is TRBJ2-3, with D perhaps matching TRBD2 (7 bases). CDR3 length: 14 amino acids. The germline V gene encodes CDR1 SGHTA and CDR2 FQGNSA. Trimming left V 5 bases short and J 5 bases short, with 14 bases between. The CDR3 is CASSVGGGLDTQYF. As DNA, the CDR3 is TGTGCCAGCAGCGTGGGAGGGGGATTAGATACGCAGTATTTT.

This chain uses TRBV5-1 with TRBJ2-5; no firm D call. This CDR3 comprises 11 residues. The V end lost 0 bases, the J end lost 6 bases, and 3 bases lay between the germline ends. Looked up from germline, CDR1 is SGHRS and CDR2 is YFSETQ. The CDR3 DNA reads TGCGCCAGCAGCTTGGAGAAGACCCAGTACTTC. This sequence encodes CASSLEKTQYF.

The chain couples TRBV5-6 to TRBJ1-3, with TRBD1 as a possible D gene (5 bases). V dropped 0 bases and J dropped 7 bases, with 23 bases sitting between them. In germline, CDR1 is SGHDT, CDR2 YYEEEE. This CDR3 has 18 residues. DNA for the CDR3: TGTGCCAGCAGCTTGGAGACCTTCCAGAGGGGCCGCCGGAACACCATATATTTT. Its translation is CASSLETFQRGRRNTIYF.

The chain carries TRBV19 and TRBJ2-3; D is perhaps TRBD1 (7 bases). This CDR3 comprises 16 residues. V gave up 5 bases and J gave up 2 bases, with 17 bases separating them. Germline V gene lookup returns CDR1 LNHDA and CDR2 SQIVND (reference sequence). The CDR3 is CASSPRDRLYTDTQYF. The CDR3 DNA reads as TGTGCCAGTAGTCCGCGGGACAGACTCTACACAGATACGCAGTATTTT.

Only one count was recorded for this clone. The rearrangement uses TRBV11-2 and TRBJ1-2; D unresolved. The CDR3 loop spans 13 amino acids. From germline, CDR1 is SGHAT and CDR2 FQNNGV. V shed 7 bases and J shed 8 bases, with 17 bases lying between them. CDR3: CASTPVGPVGYTF. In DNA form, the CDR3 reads TGTGCCAGCACCCCCGTAGGCCCCGTGGGCTACACCTTC.

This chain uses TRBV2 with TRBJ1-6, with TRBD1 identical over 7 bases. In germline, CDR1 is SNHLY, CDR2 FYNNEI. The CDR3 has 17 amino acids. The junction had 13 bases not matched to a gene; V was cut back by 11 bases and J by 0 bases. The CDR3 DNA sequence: TGTGCCGGCGCACAGGGGAGGGTCAGCTCCTATAATTCACCCCTCCACTTT. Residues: CAGAQGRVSSYNSPLHF.

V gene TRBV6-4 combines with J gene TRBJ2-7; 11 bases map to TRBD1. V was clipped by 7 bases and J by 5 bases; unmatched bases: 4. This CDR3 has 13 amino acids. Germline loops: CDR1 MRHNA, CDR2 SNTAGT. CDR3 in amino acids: CASMGQGDDEQYF. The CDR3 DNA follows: TGTGCCAGCATGGGACAGGGGGACGACGAGCAGTACTTC.

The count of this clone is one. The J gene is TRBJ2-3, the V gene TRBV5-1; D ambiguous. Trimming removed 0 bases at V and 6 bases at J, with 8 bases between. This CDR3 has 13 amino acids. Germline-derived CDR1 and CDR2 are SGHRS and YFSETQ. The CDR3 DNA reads TGCGCCAGCAGCTTGGAATCCGCGGATACGCAGTATTTT. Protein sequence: CASSLESADTQYF.

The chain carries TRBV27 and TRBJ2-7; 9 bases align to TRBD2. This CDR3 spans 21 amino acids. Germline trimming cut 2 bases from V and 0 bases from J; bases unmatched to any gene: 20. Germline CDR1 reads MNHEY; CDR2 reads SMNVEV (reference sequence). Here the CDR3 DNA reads TGTGCCAGCAGTTTAAGGGGGGCAGAGACAGGGAGCGGGAGGAGCTCCTACGAGCAGTACTTC. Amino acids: CASSLRGAETGSGRSSYEQYF.

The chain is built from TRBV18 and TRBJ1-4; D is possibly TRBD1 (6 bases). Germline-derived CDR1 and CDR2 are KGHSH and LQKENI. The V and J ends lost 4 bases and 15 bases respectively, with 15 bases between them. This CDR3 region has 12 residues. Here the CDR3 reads CASSRNREDLFF. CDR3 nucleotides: TGTGCCAGCTCACGCAACAGGGAGGACTTGTTTTTT.

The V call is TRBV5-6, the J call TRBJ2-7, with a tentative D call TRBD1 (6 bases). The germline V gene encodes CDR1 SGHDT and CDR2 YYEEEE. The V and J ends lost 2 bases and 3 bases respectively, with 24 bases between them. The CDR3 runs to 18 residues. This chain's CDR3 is CASSFRASGDDGRYEQYF. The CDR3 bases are TGTGCCAGCAGCTTTCGTGCTTCAGGGGATGACGGCCGCTACGAGCAGTACTTC.

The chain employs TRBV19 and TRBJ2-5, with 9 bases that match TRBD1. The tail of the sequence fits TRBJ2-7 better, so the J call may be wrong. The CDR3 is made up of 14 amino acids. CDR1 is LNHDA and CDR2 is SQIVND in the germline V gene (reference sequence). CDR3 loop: CASSAQTGGYEQYF. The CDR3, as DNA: TGTGCCAGTAGTGCACAGACAGGGGGCTACGAGCAGTACTTC.

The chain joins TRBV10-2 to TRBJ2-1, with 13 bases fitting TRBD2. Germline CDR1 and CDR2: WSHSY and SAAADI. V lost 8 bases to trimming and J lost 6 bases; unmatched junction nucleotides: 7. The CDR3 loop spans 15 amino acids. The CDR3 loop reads CASAPWTSGGNEQFF. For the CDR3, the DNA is TGCGCCAGCGCCCCCTGGACTAGCGGGGGCAATGAGCAGTTCTTC.

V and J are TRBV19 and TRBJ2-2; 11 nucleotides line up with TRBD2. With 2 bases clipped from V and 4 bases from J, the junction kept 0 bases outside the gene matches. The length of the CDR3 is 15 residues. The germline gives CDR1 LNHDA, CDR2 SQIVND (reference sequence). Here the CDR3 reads CASSILAGGTGELFF. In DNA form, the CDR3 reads TGTGCCAGTAGTATACTAGCGGGAGGCACCGGGGAGCTGTTTTTT.

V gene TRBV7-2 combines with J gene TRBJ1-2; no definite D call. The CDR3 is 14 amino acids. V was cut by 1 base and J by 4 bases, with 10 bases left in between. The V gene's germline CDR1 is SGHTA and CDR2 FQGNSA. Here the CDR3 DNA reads TGTGCCAGCAGCTTAGGGTACAGCAGCTATGGCTACACCTTC. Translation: CASSLGYSSYGYTF.

CDR3 region: CASSTISSAGNEQFF. In nucleotides, the CDR3 is TGTGCCAGCAGCACTATCTCCTCAGCGGGTAATGAGCAGTTCTTC. The V and J genes are TRBV5-4 and TRBJ2-1; possible D gene TRBD2, 6 bases. The CDR3 has 15 residues. Trimming removed 4 bases from V and 7 bases from J, with 18 bases in between. CDR1 is SGHNT, CDR2 YYREEE, per germline (reference sequence).

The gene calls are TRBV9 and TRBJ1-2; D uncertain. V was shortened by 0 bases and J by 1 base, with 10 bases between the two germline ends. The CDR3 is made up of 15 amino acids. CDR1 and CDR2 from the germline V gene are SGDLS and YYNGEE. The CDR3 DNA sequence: TGTGCCAGCAGCGTAGATAGTAGAGTTAACTATGGCTACACCTTC. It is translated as CASSVDSRVNYGYTF.

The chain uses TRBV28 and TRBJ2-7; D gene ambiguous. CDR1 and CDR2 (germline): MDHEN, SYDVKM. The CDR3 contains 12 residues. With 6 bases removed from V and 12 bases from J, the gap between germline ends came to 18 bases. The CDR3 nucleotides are TGTGCCAGCAGCCCTCTGCCGGGCCGAGGGTACTTC. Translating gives CASSPLPGRGYF.

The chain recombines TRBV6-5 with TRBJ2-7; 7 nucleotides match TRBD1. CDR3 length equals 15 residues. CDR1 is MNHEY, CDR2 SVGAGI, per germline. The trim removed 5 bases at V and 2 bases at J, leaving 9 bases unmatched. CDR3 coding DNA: TGTGCCAGCAGTGCCCCGGAGCAGGGGGCCTACGAGCAGTACTTC. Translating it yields CASSAPEQGAYEQYF.

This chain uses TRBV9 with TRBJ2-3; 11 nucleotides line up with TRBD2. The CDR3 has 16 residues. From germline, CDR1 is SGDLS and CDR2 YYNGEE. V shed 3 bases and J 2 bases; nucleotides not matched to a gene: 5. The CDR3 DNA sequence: TGTGCCAGCAGCGCCCTAGCGGGGGGTTACACAGATACGCAGTATTTT. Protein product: CASSALAGGYTDTQYF. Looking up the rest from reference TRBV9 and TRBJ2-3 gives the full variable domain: DSGVTQTPKHLITATGQRVTLRCSPRSGDLSVYWYQQSLDQGLQFLIQYYNGEERAKGNILERFSAQQFPDLHSELNLSSLELGDSALYFCASSALAGGYTDTQYFGPGTRLTVL.

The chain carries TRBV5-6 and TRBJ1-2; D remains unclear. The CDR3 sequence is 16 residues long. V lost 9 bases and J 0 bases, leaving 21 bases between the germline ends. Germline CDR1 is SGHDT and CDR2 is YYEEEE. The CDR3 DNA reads TGTGCCACAAATAAGAACCCCAGGTCCACTAACTATGGCTACACCTTC. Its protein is CATNKNPRSTNYGYTF.

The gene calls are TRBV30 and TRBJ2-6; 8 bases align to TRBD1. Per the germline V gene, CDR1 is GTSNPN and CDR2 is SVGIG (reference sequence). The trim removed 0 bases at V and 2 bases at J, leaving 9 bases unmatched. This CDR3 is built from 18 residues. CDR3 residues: CAWSVGGQGFPGANVLTF. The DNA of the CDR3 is TGTGCCTGGAGTGTAGGCGGACAGGGTTTTCCTGGGGCCAACGTCCTGACTTTC.

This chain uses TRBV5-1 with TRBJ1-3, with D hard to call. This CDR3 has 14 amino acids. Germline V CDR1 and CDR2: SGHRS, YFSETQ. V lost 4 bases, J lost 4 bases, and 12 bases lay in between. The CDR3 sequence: CASSEGSSGNTIYF. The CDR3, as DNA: TGCGCCAGCAGCGAGGGATCGAGCGGAAACACCATATATTTT. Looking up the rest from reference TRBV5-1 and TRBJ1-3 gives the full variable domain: KAGVTQTPRYLIKTRGQQVTLSCSPISGHRSVSWYQQTPGQGLQFLFEYFSETQRNKGNFPGRFSGRQFSNSRSEMNVSTLELGDSALYLCASSEGSSGNTIYFGEGSWLTVV.

The CDR3 spells CASSQGWMRRSYEQYF. DNA for the CDR3: TGCGCCAGCAGCCAAGGATGGATGCGGAGGTCCTACGAGCAGTACTTC. This chain uses TRBV4-3 with TRBJ2-7; TRBD2 might be the D (5 bases). The germline V gene has CDR1 LGHNA and CDR2 YSLEER. The CDR3 is 16 amino acids. With 1 base removed from V and 1 base from J, the gap between germline ends came to 14 bases.

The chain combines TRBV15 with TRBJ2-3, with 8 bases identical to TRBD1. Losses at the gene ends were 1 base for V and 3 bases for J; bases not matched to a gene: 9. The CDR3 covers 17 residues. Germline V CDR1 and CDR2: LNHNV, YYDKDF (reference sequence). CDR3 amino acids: CATSRVWTGSFTDTQYF. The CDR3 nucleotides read TGTGCCACCAGCAGAGTGTGGACAGGGAGTTTTACAGATACGCAGTATTTT.